This entry lists 13 T cell receptor beta chains sequenced from one sample in a study of naive and memory T cell subsets. Both TRBC1 and TRBC2 were covered by a beta constant-region primer of two equimolar oligonucleotides. TCRdb used MiXCR to reprocess the UMI-ligation and nested PCR reads, holding one entry per CDR3 protein. The data hold approximately 140,000 distinct CDR3 sequences, with about 15% observed a single time. Sequenced: naive CD4+ T cells from blood. The receptors here all came from a human donor in good health.

This clonotype was seen a handful of times. The chain links TRBV20-1 to TRBJ2-3; D possibly uses TRBD1 or TRBD2 (5 bases each). The CDR3 is 16 residues long. In germline, CDR1 is DFQATT, CDR2 SNEGSKA (reference sequence). The V gene lost 2 bases and the J gene lost 1 base, with 16 bases spanning the gap. CDR3 loop: CSARRITGRRTDTQYF. In DNA, the CDR3 is TGCAGTGCTAGAAGGATTACGGGACGCCGCACAGATACGCAGTATTTT.

This clonotype was seen a few times. This chain uses TRBV4-1 with TRBJ2-2; 7 bases line up with TRBD1. CDR1 and CDR2 from the germline V gene are MGHRA and YSYEKL. This CDR3 is 17 amino acids long. V trimming: 1 base; J trimming: 0 bases; junction bases outside the gene matches: 5. The CDR3 region has the DNA TGCGCCAGCAGCCAAGTGGCCGGGACAGCGAACACCGGGGAGCTGTTTTTT. It encodes CASSQVAGTANTGELFF.

This clonotype was picked up a small number of times. The genes are TRBV27 and TRBJ2-6; D remains ambiguous. This CDR3 spans 16 amino acids. Germline values: CDR1 MNHEY, CDR2 SMNVEV (reference sequence). Between the trimmed V and J ends, which lost 5 bases and 0 bases, there was a span of 11 bases. The chain's CDR3 is CASSPTHSSGANVLTF. For the CDR3, the DNA is TGTGCCAGCAGTCCAACCCACAGCTCTGGGGCCAACGTCCTGACTTTC. Using reference TRBV27 and TRBJ2-6 for the parts outside the CDR3, the full variable domain is EAQVTQNPRYLITVTGKKLTVTCSQNMNHEYMSWYRQDPGLGLRQIYYSMNVEVTDKGDVPEGYKVSRKEKRNFPLILESPSPNQTSLYFCASSPTHSSGANVLTFGAGSRLTVL.

This clonotype has only a few counts. The rearrangement joins TRBV5-1 to TRBJ2-5; TRBD1 matches at 8 bases. Germline CDR1 reads SGHRS; CDR2 reads YFSETQ. The CDR3 sequence is 14 residues long. The trim removed 5 bases at V and 5 bases at J, leaving 8 bases unmatched. As DNA, the CDR3 is TGCGCCAGCAGTTCGGCAGGGGGCTATGAGACCCAGTACTTC. This codes for CASSSAGGYETQYF.

This chain joins TRBV5-4 and TRBJ2-4; D is possibly TRBD2 (5 bases). The CDR3 covers 16 residues. Deletions cut 0 bases from V and 1 base from J, with 11 bases between. Germline loops: CDR1 SGHNT, CDR2 YYREEE (reference sequence). CDR3 loop: CASSLVSGTAKNIQYF. The CDR3 DNA reads TGTGCCAGCAGCTTGGTTTCGGGAACGGCCAAAAACATTCAGTACTTC.

This clonotype was counted once. This chain joins TRBV6-1 and TRBJ2-5; D ambiguous. The CDR3 extends over 14 amino acids. V dropped 3 bases and J dropped 2 bases, with 10 bases sitting between them. CDR1 and CDR2 (germline): MNHNS, SASEGT. Written as DNA, the CDR3 is TGTGCCAGCAGTGATCCCCCAGCACAAGAGACCCAGTACTTC. Translated, it gives CASSDPPAQETQYF.

This clonotype was seen a handful of times. This chain's CDR3 is CASAPTMAYDEQYF. The CDR3 coding sequence is TGTGCCAGCGCCCCGACGATGGCCTACGATGAGCAGTACTTC. J is TRBJ2-7 and V is TRBV18; D remains unclear. The germline gives CDR1 KGHSH, CDR2 LQKENI. This CDR3 spans 14 amino acids. The V and J ends lost 8 bases and 7 bases respectively, with 21 bases between them.

The chain joins TRBV29-1 to TRBJ2-1; no reliable D call. The CDR3 has 12 residues. V was pared by 4 bases and J by 3 bases, with 7 bases between. The germline CDR1 and CDR2 sequences are SQVTM and ANQGSEA. The CDR3 sequence is CSVGVNYNEQFF. CDR3 DNA: TGCAGCGTTGGGGTCAACTACAATGAGCAGTTCTTC.

This clonotype turned up a few times. The chain combines TRBV6-9 with TRBJ2-7; 10 nucleotides line up with TRBD1. V lost 4 bases to trimming and J lost 2 bases; unmatched junction nucleotides: 5. The CDR3 length is 15 residues. Germline V gene sequence: CDR1 MNHGY, CDR2 SVAAGI. As DNA, the CDR3 is TGTGCCAGCAGTTCCCTCGGGACAGGGGCCTACGAGCAGTACTTC. Its translation: CASSSLGTGAYEQYF.

This clonotype was counted only a few times. The rearrangement joins TRBV28 to TRBJ2-3; D may correspond to TRBD1 or TRBD2 (5 bases each). The V gene's germline CDR1 is MDHEN and CDR2 SYDVKM. The CDR3 loop spans 13 amino acids. V was trimmed by 4 bases and J by 4 bases, leaving 9 bases between them. CDR3 in DNA: TGTGCCAGCAGTTCCGGGACCCCAGATACGCAGTATTTT. Translating gives CASSSGTPDTQYF.

This chain joins TRBV15 and TRBJ2-1, with 12 bases identical to TRBD2. J gave up 3 bases and V 5 bases, and 8 bases lay outside the gene matches. The CDR3 is 17 residues long. From germline, CDR1 is LNHNV and CDR2 YYDKDF (reference sequence). Written as DNA, the CDR3 is TGTGCCACCAGCGCTAAACTAGCGGGAGGTTTCTACAATGAGCAGTTCTTC. Its translation is CATSAKLAGGFYNEQFF.

This clonotype was recorded a few times. The chain employs TRBV5-1 and TRBJ1-1; D unclear. The V and J ends lost 0 bases and 0 bases respectively, with 9 bases between them. The germline V gene encodes CDR1 SGHRS and CDR2 YFSETQ. The CDR3 consists of 15 residues. CDR3 sequence reads: CASSLDGSVNTEAFF. In nucleotides, the CDR3 is TGCGCCAGCAGCTTGGACGGCAGCGTGAACACTGAAGCTTTCTTT.

V usage is TRBV21-1 and J usage is TRBJ1-5. TRBV21-1 is given as a pseudogene. The CDR3 is 19 residues long. CDR3: CASSTWDFANFGGNQPQHF. In DNA, the CDR3 is TGTGCCAGCAGCACGTGGGACTTCGCAAATTTTGGGGGCAATCAGCCCCAGCATTTT.